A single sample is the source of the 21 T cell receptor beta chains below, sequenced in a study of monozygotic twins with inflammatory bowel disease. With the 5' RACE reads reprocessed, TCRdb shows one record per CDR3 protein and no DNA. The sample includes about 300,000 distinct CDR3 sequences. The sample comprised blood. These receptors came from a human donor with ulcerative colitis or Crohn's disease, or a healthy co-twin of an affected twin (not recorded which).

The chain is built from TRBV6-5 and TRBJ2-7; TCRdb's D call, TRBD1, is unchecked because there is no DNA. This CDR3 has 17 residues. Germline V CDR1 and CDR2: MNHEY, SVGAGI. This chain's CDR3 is CASSYPAHKGGFYEQYF.

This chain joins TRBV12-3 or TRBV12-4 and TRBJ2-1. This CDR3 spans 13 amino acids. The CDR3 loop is CASSPSVDNEQFF.

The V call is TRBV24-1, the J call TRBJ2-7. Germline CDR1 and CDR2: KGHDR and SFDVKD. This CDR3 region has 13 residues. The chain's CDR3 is CATSNQVSYEQYF.

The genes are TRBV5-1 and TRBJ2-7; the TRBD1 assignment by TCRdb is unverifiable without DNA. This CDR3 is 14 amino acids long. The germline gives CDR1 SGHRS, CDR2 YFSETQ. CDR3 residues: CASSFPDRFYEQYF.

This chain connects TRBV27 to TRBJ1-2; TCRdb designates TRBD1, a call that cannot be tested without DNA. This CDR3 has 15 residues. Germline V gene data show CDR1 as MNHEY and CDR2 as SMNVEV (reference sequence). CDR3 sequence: CARLPSGQGERGYTF.

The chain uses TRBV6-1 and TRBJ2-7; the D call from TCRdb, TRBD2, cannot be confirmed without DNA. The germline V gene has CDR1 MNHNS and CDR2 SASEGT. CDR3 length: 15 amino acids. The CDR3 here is CASRLDGTSVFEQYF.

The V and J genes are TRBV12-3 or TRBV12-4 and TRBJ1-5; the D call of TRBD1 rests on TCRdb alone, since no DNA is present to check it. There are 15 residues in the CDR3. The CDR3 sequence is CASSRGGQGKQPQHF.

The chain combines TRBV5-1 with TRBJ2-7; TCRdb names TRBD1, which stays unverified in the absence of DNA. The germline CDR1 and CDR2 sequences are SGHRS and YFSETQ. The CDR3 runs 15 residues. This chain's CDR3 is CASSPHGTGKYEQYF. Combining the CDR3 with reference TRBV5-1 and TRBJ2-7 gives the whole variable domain KAGVTQTPRYLIKTRGQQVTLSCSPISGHRSVSWYQQTPGQGLQFLFEYFSETQRNKGNFPGRFSGRQFSNSRSEMNVSTLELGDSALYLCASSPHGTGKYEQYFGPGTRLTVT.

This CDR3 reads CSAPGLGAVSGYNEQFF. The V gene is TRBV20-1, the J gene TRBJ2-1; absent DNA, TCRdb's TRBD1 call cannot be checked. CDR1 and CDR2 (germline): DFQATT, SNEGSKA (reference sequence). The CDR3 contains 17 residues.

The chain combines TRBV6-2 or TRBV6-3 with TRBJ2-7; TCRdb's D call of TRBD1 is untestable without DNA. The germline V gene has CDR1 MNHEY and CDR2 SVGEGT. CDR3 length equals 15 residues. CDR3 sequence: CASSPLGQPTHEQYF.

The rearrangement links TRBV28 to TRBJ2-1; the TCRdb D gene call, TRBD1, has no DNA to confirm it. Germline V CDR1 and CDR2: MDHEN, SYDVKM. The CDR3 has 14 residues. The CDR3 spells CASSLVRGLNEQFF.

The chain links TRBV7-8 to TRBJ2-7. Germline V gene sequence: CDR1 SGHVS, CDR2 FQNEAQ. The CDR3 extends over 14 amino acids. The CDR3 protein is CASSSRRLVVEQYF.

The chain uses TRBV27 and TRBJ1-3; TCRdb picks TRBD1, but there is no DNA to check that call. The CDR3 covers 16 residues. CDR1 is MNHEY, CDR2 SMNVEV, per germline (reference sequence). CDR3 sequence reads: CASSRGRLSSGNTIYF.

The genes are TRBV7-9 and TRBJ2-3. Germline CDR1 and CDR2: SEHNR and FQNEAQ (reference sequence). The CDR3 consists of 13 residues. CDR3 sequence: CASSFLSTDTQYF.

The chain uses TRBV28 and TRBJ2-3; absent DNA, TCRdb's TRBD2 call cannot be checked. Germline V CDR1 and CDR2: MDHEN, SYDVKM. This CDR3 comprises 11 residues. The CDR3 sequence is CASSLRVGQYF.

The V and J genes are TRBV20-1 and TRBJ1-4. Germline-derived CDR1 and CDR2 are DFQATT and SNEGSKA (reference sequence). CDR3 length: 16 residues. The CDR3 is CSAQGRGDTGGEKLFF.

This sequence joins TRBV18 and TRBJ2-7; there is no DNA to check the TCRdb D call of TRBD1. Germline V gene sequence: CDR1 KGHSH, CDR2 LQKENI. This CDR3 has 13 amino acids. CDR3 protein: CASGNYRGDEQYF.

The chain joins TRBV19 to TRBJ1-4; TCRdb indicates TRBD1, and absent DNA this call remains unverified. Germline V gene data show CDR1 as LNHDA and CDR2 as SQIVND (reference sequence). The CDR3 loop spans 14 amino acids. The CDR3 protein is CASSIWGRGEKLFF.

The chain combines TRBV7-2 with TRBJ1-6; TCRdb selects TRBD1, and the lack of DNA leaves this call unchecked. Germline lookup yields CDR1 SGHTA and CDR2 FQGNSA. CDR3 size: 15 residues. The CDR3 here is CASSESGTGGTPLHF. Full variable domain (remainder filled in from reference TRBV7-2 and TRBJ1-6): GAGVSQSPSNKVTEKGKDVELRCDPISGHTALYWYRQSLGQGLEFLIYFQGNSAPDKSGLPSDRFSAERTGGSVSTLTIQRTQQEDSAVYLCASSESGTGGTPLHFGNGTRLTVT.

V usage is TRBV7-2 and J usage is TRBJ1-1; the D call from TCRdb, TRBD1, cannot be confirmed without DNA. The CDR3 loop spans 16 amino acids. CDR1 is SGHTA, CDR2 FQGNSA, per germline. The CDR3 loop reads CASSLGPRTRNTEAFF.

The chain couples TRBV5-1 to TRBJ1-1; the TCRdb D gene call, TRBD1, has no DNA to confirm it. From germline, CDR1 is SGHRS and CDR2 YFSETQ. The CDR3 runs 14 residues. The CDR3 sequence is CASSVQGGNTEAFF.